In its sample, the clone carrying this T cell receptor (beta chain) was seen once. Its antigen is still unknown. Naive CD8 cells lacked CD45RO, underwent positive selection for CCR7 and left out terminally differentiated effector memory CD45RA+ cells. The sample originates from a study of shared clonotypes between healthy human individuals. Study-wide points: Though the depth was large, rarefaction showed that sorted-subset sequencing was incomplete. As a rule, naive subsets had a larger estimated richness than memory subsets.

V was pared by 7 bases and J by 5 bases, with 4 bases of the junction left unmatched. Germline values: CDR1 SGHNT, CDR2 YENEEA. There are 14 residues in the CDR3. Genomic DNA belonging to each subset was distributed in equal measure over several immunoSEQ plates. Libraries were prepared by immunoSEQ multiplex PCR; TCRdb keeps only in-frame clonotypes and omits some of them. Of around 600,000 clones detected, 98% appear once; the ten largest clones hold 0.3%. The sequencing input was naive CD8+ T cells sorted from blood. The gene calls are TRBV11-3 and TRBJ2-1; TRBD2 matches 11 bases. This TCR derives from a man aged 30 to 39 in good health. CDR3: CASKLAGVNNEQFF. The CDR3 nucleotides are TGTGCCAGCAAACTAGCGGGAGTCAACAATGAGCAGTTCTTC. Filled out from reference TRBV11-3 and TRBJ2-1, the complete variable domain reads EAGVVQSPRYKIIEKKQPVAFWCNPISGHNTLYWYLQNLGQGPELLIRYENEEAVDDSQLPKDRFSAERLKGVDSTLKIQPAELGDSAVYLCASKLAGVNNEQFFGPGTRLTVL.